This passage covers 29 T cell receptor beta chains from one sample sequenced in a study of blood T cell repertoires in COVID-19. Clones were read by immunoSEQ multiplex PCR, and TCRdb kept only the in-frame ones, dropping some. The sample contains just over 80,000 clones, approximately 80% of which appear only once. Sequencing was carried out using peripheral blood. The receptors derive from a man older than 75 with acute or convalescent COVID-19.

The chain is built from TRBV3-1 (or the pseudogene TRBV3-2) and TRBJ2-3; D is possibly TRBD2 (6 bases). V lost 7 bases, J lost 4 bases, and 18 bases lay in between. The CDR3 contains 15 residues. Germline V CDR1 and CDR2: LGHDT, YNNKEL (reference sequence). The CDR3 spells CASNIRGGRADTQYF. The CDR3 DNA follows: TGTGCCAGCAACATCCGGGGAGGCCGGGCAGATACGCAGTATTTT.

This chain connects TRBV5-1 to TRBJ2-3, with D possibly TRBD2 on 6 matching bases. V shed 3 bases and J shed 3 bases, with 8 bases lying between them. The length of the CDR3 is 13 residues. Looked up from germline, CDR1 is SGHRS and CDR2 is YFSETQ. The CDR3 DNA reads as TGCGCCAGCAGCTGGGGGGAGACAGATACGCAGTATTTT. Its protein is CASSWGETDTQYF.

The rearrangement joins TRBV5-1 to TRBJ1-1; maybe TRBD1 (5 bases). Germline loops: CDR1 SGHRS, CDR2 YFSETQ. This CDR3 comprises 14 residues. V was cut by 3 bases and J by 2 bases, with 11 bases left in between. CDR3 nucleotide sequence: TGCGCCAGCAGCTCTCAGGGAGGAAACACTGAAGCTTTCTTT. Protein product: CASSSQGGNTEAFF.

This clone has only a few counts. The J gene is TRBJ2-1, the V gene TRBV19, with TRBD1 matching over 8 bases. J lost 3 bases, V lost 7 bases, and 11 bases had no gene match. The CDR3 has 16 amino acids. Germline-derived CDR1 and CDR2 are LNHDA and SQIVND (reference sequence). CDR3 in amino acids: CASNGRSTGVYNEQFF. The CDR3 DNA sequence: TGTGCCAGTAATGGTCGGTCGACAGGGGTCTACAATGAGCAGTTCTTC.

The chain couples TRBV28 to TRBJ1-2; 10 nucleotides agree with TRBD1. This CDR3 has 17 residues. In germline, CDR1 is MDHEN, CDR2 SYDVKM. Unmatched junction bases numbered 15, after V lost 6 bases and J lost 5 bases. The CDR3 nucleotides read TGTGCCAGCAGCTTTCGACAGGGGGCCTTTCGGGGGTATGGCTACACCTTC. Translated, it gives CASSFRQGAFRGYGYTF.

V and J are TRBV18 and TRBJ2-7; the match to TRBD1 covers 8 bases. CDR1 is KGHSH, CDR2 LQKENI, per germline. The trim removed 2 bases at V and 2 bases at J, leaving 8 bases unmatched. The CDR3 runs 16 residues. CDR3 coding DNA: TGTGCCAGCTCACCATCATCCGGGACAGGAGCCTACGAGCAGTACTTC. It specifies CASSPSSGTGAYEQYF.

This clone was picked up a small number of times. The CDR3: CASSGSGLEYNEQFF. The CDR3 region has the DNA TGCGCCAGCAGTGGATCCGGACTAGAATACAATGAGCAGTTCTTC. V and J are TRBV10-2 and TRBJ2-1, with TRBD2 matching over 7 bases. The CDR3 consists of 15 residues. Per the germline V gene, CDR1 is WSHSY and CDR2 is SAAADI. The V segment lost 4 bases and the J segment 4 bases; nucleotides outside the gene matches: 7.

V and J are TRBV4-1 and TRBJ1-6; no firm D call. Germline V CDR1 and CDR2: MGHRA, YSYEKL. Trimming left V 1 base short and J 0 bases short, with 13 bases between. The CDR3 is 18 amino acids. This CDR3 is CASSQAAPTPSYNSPLHF. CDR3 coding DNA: TGCGCCAGCAGCCAAGCCGCCCCTACCCCCTCCTATAATTCACCCCTCCACTTT.

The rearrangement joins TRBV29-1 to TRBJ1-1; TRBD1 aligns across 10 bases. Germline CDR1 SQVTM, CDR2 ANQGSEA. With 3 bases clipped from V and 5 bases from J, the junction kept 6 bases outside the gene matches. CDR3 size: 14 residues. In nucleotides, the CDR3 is TGCAGCGTTGAGGTCGGACAGGGGGGGACTGAAGCTTTCTTT. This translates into CSVEVGQGGTEAFF.

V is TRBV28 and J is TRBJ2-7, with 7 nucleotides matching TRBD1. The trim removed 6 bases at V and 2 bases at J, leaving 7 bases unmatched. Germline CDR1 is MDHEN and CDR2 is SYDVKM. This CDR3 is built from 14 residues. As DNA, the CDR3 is TGTGCCAGCAGGACGCGACAGGGTACCTACGAGCAGTACTTC. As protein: CASRTRQGTYEQYF.

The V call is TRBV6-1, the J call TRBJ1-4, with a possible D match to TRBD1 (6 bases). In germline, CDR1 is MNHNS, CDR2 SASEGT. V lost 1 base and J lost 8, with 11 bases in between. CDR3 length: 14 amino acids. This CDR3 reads CASSEGRGREKLFF. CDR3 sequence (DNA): TGTGCCAGCAGTGAAGGCAGGGGAAGGGAAAAACTGTTTTTT.

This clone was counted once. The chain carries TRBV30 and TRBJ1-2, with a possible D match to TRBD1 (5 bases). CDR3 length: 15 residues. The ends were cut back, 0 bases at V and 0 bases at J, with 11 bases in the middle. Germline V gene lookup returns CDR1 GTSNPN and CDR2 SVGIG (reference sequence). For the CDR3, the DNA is TGTGCCTGGAGTGTACGGGGGAGAGCTAACTATGGCTACACCTTC. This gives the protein CAWSVRGRANYGYTF.

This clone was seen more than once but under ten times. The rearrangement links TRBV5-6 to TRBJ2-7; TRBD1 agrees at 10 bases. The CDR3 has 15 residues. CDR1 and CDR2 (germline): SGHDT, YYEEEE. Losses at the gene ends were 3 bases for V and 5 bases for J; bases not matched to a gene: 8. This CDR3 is CASSSRDRGPHEQYF. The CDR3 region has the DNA TGTGCCAGCAGCTCCCGGGACAGGGGTCCCCACGAGCAGTACTTC.

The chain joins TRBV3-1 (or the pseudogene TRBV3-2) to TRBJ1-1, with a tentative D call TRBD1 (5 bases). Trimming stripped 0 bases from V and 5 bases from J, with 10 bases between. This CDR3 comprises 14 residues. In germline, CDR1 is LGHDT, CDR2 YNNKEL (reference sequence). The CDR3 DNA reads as TGTGCCAGCAGCCAAGATGGAGGGGCTACTGAAGCTTTCTTT. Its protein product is CASSQDGGATEAFF.

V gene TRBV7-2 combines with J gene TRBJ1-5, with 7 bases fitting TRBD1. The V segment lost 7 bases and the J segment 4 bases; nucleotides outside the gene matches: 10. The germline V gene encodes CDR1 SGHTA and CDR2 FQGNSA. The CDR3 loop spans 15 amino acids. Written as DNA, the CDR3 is TGTGCCAGCATGGAGACAGGGACCGTTAATCAGCCCCAGCATTTT. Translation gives CASMETGTVNQPQHF.

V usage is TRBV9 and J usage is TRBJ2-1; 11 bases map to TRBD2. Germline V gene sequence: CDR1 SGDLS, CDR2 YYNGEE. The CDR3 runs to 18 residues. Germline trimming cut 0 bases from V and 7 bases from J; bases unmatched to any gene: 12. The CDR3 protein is CASSVVLGTSGGVNEQFF. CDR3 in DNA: TGTGCCAGCAGCGTAGTCCTCGGGACTAGCGGCGGGGTTAATGAGCAGTTCTTC.

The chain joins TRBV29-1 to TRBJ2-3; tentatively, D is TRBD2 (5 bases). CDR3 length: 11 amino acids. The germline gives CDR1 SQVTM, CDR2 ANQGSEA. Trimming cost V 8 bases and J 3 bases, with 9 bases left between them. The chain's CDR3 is CSSRGTDTQYF. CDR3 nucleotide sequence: TGCAGCTCTCGGGGTACAGATACGCAGTATTTT.

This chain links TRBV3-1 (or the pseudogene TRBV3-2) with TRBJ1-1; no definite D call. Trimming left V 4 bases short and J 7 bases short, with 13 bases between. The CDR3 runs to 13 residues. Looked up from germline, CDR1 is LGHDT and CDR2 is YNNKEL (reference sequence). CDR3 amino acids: CASSLTWEGEAFF. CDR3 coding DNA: TGTGCCAGCAGCCTTACCTGGGAGGGTGAAGCTTTCTTT.

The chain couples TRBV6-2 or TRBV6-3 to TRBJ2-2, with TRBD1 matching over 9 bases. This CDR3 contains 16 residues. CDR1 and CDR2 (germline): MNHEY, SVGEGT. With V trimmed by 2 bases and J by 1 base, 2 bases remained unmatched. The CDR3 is CASSYTGQGNTGELFF. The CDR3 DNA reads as TGTGCCAGCAGTTACACGGGACAGGGGAACACCGGGGAGCTGTTTTTT.

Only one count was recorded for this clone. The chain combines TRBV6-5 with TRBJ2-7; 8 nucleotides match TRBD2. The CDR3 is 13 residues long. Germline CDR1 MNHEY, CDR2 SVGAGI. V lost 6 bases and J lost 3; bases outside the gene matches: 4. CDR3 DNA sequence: TGTGCCAGCAGGTGGACTAGCTTCTACGAGCAGTACTTC. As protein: CASRWTSFYEQYF.

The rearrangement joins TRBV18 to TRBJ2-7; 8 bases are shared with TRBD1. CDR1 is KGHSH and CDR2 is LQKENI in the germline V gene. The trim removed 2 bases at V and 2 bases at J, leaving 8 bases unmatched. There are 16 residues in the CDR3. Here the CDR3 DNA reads TGTGCCAGCTCACCAGTCGGAGGGGACAGGACCTACGAGCAGTACTTC. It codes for CASSPVGGDRTYEQYF.

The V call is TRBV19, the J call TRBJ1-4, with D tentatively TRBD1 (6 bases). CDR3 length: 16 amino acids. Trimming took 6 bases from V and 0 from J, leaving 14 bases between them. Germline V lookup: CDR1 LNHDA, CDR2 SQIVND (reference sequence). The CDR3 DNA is TGTGCCAGTAGCAAAACGGCAGGGGCAACTAATGAAAAACTGTTTTTT. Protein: CASSKTAGATNEKLFF.

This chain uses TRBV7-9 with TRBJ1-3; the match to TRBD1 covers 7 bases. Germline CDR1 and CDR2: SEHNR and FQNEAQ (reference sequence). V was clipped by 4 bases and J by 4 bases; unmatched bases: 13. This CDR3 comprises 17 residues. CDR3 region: CASSSIMEQGLGNTIYF. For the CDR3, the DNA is TGTGCCAGCAGCTCAATAATGGAACAGGGGCTCGGAAACACCATATATTTT.

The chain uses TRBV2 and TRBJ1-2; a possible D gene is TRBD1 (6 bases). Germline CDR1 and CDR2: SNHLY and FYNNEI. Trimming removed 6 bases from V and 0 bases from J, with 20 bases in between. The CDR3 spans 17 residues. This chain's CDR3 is CASSYLQSGESNYGYTF. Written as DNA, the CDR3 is TGTGCCAGCAGCTATTTACAATCAGGGGAATCTAACTATGGCTACACCTTC.

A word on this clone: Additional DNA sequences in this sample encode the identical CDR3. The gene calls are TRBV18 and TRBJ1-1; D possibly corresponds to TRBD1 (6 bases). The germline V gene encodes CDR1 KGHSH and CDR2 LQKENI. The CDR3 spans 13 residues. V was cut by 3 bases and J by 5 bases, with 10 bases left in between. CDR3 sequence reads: CASSPAGDTEAFF. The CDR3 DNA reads TGTGCCAGCTCACCGGCAGGGGATACTGAAGCTTTCTTT.

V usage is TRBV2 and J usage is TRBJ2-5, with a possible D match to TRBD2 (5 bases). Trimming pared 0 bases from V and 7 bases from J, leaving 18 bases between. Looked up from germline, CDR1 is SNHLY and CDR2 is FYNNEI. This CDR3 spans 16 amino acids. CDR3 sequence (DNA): TGTGCCAGCAGTGAAGCGCTTGTTGGCCAGGCGGGGACCCAGTACTTC. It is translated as CASSEALVGQAGTQYF. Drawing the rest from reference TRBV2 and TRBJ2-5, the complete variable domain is EPEVTQTPSHQVTQMGQEVILRCVPISNHLYFYWYRQILGQKVEFLVSFYNNEISEKSEIFDDQFSVERPDGSNFTLKIRSTKLEDSAMYFCASSEALVGQAGTQYFGPGTRLLVL.

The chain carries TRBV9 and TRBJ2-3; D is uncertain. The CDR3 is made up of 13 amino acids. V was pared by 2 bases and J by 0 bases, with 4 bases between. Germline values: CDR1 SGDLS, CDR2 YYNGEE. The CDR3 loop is CASSVTSTDTQYF. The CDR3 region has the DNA TGTGCCAGCAGCGTTACAAGCACAGATACGCAGTATTTT.

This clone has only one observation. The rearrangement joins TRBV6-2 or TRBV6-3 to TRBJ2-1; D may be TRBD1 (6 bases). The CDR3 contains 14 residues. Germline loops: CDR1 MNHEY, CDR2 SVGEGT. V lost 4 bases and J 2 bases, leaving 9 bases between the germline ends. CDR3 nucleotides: TGTGCCAGCAGTTCCAGGGGTACCTACAATGAGCAGTTCTTC. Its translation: CASSSRGTYNEQFF.

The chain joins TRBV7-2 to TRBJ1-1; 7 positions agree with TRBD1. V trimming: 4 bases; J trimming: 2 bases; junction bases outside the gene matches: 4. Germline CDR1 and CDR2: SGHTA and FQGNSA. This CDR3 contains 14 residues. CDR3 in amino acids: CASSSQGGNTEAFF. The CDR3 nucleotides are TGTGCCAGCAGCTCGCAGGGGGGTAACACTGAAGCTTTCTTT. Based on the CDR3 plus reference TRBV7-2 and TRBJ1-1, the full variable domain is GAGVSQSPSNKVTEKGKDVELRCDPISGHTALYWYRQSLGQGLEFLIYFQGNSAPDKSGLPSDRFSAERTGGSVSTLTIQRTQQEDSAVYLCASSSQGGNTEAFFGQGTRLTVV.